These T cell receptor beta chains were read from a single sample in a study of response to subunit inactivated influenza vaccine. TCRdb reanalysed the RT-PCR reads using MiXCR and keeps one entry per CDR3 protein. The sample yields 150,000 to 200,000 distinct CDR3 sequences, approximately 12% seen once. In addition, the sample was reused for a study of T cells expressing NK-cell markers.

The sequenced sample was CD8+ T cells sorted from PBMCs, obtained 11 to 12 days after vaccination. Source of these receptors: a man in his forties or fifties who received an inactivated influenza vaccine. The CDR3 runs from the conserved cysteine through the conserved F or W. The D gene is left open where the match is weak. Clone size is not always given. Where it is, it says once, few, many or a class for expanded clones.

D gene	V gene	CDR3 length	clone size	J gene	CDR3 protein	CDR3 DNA
.	TRBV7-2	15	.	TRBJ2-7	CASSPSIGAAYEQYF	TGTGCCAGCAGCCCGTCCATTGGCGCAGCCTACGAGCAGTACTTC
TRBD2	TRBV20-1	16	few	TRBJ2-1	CSARGPSGSSYNEQFF	TGCAGTGCTAGGGGACCTAGCGGGAGCTCCTACAATGAGCAGTTCTTC
.	TRBV12-3/TRBV12-4	13	few	TRBJ1-5	CASSLGGSRNQHF	TGTGCCAGCAGCCTAGGGGGGTCCAGGAACCAGCATTTT
TRBD1	TRBV5-1	14	few	TRBJ2-1	CASSVGTGAHEQFF	TGCGCCAGCAGCGTGGGGACAGGGGCCCATGAGCAGTTCTTC
.	TRBV7-2	15	.	TRBJ2-4	CASSLLGIAKNIQYF	TGTGCCAGCAGCTTACTGGGAATAGCCAAAAACATTCAGTACTTC
.	TRBV6-2/TRBV6-3	12	few	TRBJ2-1	CATIAPENEQFF	TGTGCCACCATAGCCCCCGAGAATGAGCAGTTCTTC
.	TRBV10-2	11	few	TRBJ2-1	CASSDAYEQFF	TGCGCCAGCAGTGATGCCTATGAGCAGTTCTTC
.	TRBV7-9	13	few	TRBJ2-5	CASSTGAVGTQYF	TGTGCCAGCAGCACCGGGGCTGTTGGGACCCAGTACTTC
.	TRBV28	17	.	TRBJ2-1	CASSLSPVSHSYNEQFF	TGTGCCAGCAGTTTATCCCCTGTTAGCCACTCCTACAATGAGCAGTTCTTC
.	TRBV20-1	18	.	TRBJ2-3	CSARIQGPRGFSTDTQYF	TGCAGTGCTAGAATCCAAGGACCTCGTGGGTTTAGCACAGATACGCAGTATTTT
.	TRBV29-1	14	.	TRBJ1-2	CSVGVLSGTQGYTF	TGCAGCGTCGGCGTGCTGTCCGGGACACAAGGCTACACCTTC
.	TRBV4-2	13	.	TRBJ1-1	CASSQGTLSEAFF	TGTGCCAGCAGCCAAGGGACACTAAGTGAAGCTTTCTTT
.	TRBV4-2	18	.	TRBJ2-5	CASSQEGVVGGIPANQYF	TGTGCCAGCAGCCAAGAAGGGGTCGTTGGAGGGATCCCCGCCAACCAGTACTTC
.	TRBV12-3/TRBV12-4	16	.	TRBJ1-5	CASSFSGYYSNQPQHF	TGTGCCAGCAGTTTCTCGGGATATTATAGCAATCAGCCCCAGCATTTT
TRBD1	TRBV12-5	17	.	TRBJ2-2	CASGFFPRTGETGELFF	TGTGCTAGTGGTTTTTTCCCGAGGACAGGGGAGACCGGGGAGCTGTTTTTT
.	TRBV27	18	few	TRBJ2-1	CATAVGGARGSSYNEQFF	TGTGCCACAGCAGTTGGAGGCGCTCGGGGGAGCTCCTACAATGAGCAGTTCTTC
TRBD2	TRBV9	16	few	TRBJ2-3	CASSVRLAGETDTQYF	TGTGCCAGCAGCGTTCGACTAGCGGGAGAGACAGATACGCAGTATTTT
.	TRBV5-5	18	few	TRBJ2-6	CASSPPGVGDSGANVLTF	TGTGCCAGCAGTCCCCCGGGCGTCGGTGACTCTGGGGCCAACGTCCTGACTTTC
TRBD2	TRBV6-1	15	.	TRBJ2-5	CASSEAGGIQESQYF	TGTGCCAGCAGTGAGGCGGGAGGGATACAAGAGTCCCAGTACTTC
.	TRBV11-2	15	.	TRBJ2-5	CASSLAFSGRETQYF	TGTGCCAGCAGCTTAGCGTTCTCTGGTCGAGAGACCCAGTACTTC
.	TRBV13	13	.	TRBJ2-2	CASSPERAGELFF	TGTGCCAGCAGCCCAGAGAGGGCCGGGGAGCTGTTTTTT
TRBD2	TRBV11-2	15	few	TRBJ2-3	CATKELAGDTDTQYF	TGTGCCACCAAGGAACTAGCGGGGGACACAGATACGCAGTATTTT
TRBD2	TRBV10-3	13	few	TRBJ2-2	CAAWASGTGELFF	TGTGCCGCATGGGCTAGCGGTACCGGGGAGCTGTTTTTT
TRBD1	TRBV9	14	few	TRBJ2-7	CASSPGTAPWEQYF	TGTGCCAGCAGTCCCGGGACAGCCCCCTGGGAGCAGTACTTC
TRBD2	TRBV20-1	16	few	TRBJ2-2	CSAATDFSGSFGELFF	TGCAGTGCGGCAACCGACTTTAGCGGGAGCTTCGGGGAGCTGTTTTTT
.	TRBV10-3	17	.	TRBJ2-1	CAISGRQGKEAYNEQFF	TGTGCCATCAGTGGACGGCAGGGGAAGGAAGCCTACAATGAGCAGTTCTTC
.	TRBV4-2	16	.	TRBJ1-3	CASSQDRLGRGNTIYF	TGTGCCAGCAGCCAAGACCGTCTGGGGAGAGGAAACACCATATATTTT
.	TRBV29-1	15	few	TRBJ1-1	CSVESQGAVNTEAFF	TGCAGCGTTGAATCCCAAGGGGCGGTGAACACTGAAGCTTTCTTT
TRBD2	TRBV20-1	15	.	TRBJ2-3	CSARDGLAGADTQYF	TGCAGTGCTAGAGATGGGCTAGCGGGAGCAGATACGCAGTATTTT
.	TRBV4-1	16	many	TRBJ2-3	CASSRTRGPLTDTQYF	TGCGCCAGCAGCCGAACTAGGGGACCCCTCACAGATACGCAGTATTTT
.	TRBV2	13	few	TRBJ2-7	CASLARVSYEQYF	TGTGCCAGCTTAGCCAGAGTCTCCTACGAGCAGTACTTC
.	TRBV5-5	14	few	TRBJ1-5	CASSSTGFGQPQHF	TGTGCCAGCAGCTCTACAGGGTTCGGTCAGCCCCAGCATTTT
.	TRBV7-2	12	.	TRBJ2-1	CASSRGGYEQFF	TGTGCCAGCAGTAGGGGGGGCTATGAGCAGTTCTTC
.	TRBV20-1	16	.	TRBJ2-3	CSASPSTRASTDTQYF	TGCAGTGCTAGTCCCTCTACCCGTGCTAGCACAGATACGCAGTATTTT
.	TRBV27	13	.	TRBJ2-7	CASSFMSSYEQYF	TGTGCCAGCAGTTTCATGAGCTCCTACGAGCAGTACTTC
TRBD2	TRBV20-1	13	.	TRBJ2-1	CSARPAGGNEQFF	TGCAGTGCTAGACCAGCGGGGGGCAATGAGCAGTTCTTC